These 13 T cell receptor beta chains were all obtained from the same sample, sequenced in a study of blood T cell repertoires in COVID-19. Here immunoSEQ multiplex PCR was the method, and the copy in TCRdb shows in-frame clones only, minus some. This sample yields about 200,000 clones, of which roughly 86% are seen a single time; 5.6% belongs to the top ten. Sequencing was carried out using PBMCs or T cells enriched from blood (not recorded which). These TCRs come from a man in his forties with acute COVID-19.

V usage is TRBV7-9 and J usage is TRBJ1-5; D not certain. Per germline, CDR1 SEHNR and CDR2 FQNEAQ (reference sequence). Deletions cut 5 bases from V and 6 bases from J, with 29 bases between. This CDR3 is 19 amino acids long. The CDR3 here is CASSPPAFGSSLRRQPQHF. In DNA form, the CDR3 reads TGTGCCAGCAGCCCCCCTGCATTTGGGAGCTCATTAAGACGTCAGCCCCAGCATTTT.

The chain links TRBV27 to TRBJ1-1; tentatively, D is TRBD1 (6 bases). V lost 0 bases, J lost 11 bases, and 13 bases lay in between. Germline lookup yields CDR1 MNHEY and CDR2 SMNVEV (reference sequence). This CDR3 comprises 13 residues. CDR3 sequence: CASSLSPRGAAFF. In nucleotides, the CDR3 is TGTGCCAGCAGTTTATCCCCACGGGGGGCGGCTTTCTTT.

The gene calls are TRBV9 and TRBJ2-6; D gene unclear. CDR1 is SGDLS and CDR2 is YYNGEE in the germline V gene. The CDR3 totals 17 residues. Trimming stripped 0 bases from V and 0 bases from J, with 10 bases between. The CDR3: CASSVASSASGANVLTF. DNA for the CDR3: TGTGCCAGCAGCGTAGCTAGTTCAGCCTCTGGGGCCAACGTCCTGACTTTC.

The rearrangement joins TRBV18 to TRBJ2-1; 10 bases are a match to TRBD2. V dropped 0 bases and J dropped 7; count of bases not matched to a gene: 3. The CDR3 runs to 15 residues. Germline CDR1 KGHSH, CDR2 LQKENI. Here the CDR3 DNA reads TGTGCCAGCTCACCACCAATAGCGGGGGGTAATGAGCAGTTCTTC. Residues: CASSPPIAGGNEQFF.

On this clone itself: A much larger clone lies one base from this, so it may be a read error. J is TRBJ2-3 and V is TRBV3-1 (or the pseudogene TRBV3-2); 12 bases are a match to TRBD2. CDR3 size: 16 residues. Per germline, CDR1 LGHDT and CDR2 YNNKEL (reference sequence). Germline trimming cut 4 bases from V and 2 bases from J; bases unmatched to any gene: 4. The CDR3 DNA reads TGTGCCAGCAGCCCCGCTAGCGGGAGGGCCACAGATACGCAGTATTTT. Encoded protein: CASSPASGRATDTQYF.

V usage is TRBV19 and J usage is TRBJ1-2, with TRBD1 as a possible D gene (5 bases). The CDR3 covers 14 residues. The V and J ends lost 5 bases and 6 bases respectively, with 16 bases between them. Germline V CDR1 and CDR2: LNHDA, SQIVND (reference sequence). CDR3 DNA sequence: TGTGCCAGTAGTTGGGCAGGGCCCCCAGATGGCTACACCTTC. Protein product: CASSWAGPPDGYTF.

The chain has TRBV19 and TRBJ2-1, with a weak D call TRBD1 (5 bases). Trimming pared 7 bases from V and 4 bases from J, leaving 17 bases between. There are 15 residues in the CDR3. Germline-derived CDR1 and CDR2 are LNHDA and SQIVND (reference sequence). In DNA form, the CDR3 reads TGTGCCAGTAAATTCTTAGAGACAGAGTACAATGAGCAGTTCTTC. Protein: CASKFLETEYNEQFF.

This chain connects TRBV27 to TRBJ1-5; 9 bases match TRBD1. Germline lookup yields CDR1 MNHEY and CDR2 SMNVEV (reference sequence). V lost 5 bases, J lost 3 bases, and 17 bases stayed unmatched. There are 19 residues in the CDR3. In DNA form, the CDR3 reads TGTGCCAGCAGTGCCAGTCTGGCCCCCGGGACAGGGCTCAATCAGCCCCAGCATTTT. This gives the protein CASSASLAPGTGLNQPQHF.

This sequence joins TRBV5-1 and TRBJ2-2; 9 bases map to TRBD2. V shed 2 bases, J shed 6 bases, and the junction held 5 bases outside the gene matches. This CDR3 spans 15 amino acids. Germline CDR1 and CDR2: SGHRS and YFSETQ. CDR3 bases: TGCGCCAGCAGCTTAGTGGTAGCGGGAGCCGGGGAGCTGTTTTTT. Translating it yields CASSLVVAGAGELFF. The variable domain in full, with the rest retrieved from reference TRBV5-1 and TRBJ2-2, is KAGVTQTPRYLIKTRGQQVTLSCSPISGHRSVSWYQQTPGQGLQFLFEYFSETQRNKGNFPGRFSGRQFSNSRSEMNVSTLELGDSALYLCASSLVVAGAGELFFGEGSRLTVL.

The gene calls are TRBV5-1 and TRBJ2-7; 7 bases line up with TRBD2. The junction had 9 bases not matched to a gene; V was cut back by 0 bases and J by 6 bases. Looked up from germline, CDR1 is SGHRS and CDR2 is YFSETQ. The CDR3 spans 15 residues. CDR3 protein: CASSLVLSGGSEQYF. CDR3 sequence (DNA): TGCGCCAGCAGCTTGGTTCTGTCGGGAGGTTCCGAGCAGTACTTC.

The J gene is TRBJ2-5, the V gene TRBV5-1; unclear D gene. The CDR3 runs to 12 residues. In germline, CDR1 is SGHRS, CDR2 YFSETQ. V gave up 7 bases and J gave up 2 bases, with 9 bases separating them. The CDR3 protein is CASGQQQETQYF. CDR3 nucleotide sequence: TGCGCCAGCGGGCAGCAACAAGAGACCCAGTACTTC.

The chain links TRBV27 to TRBJ2-7; weak D call: TRBD2 (7 bases). Trimming shortened V by 8 bases and J by 7 bases, and 12 bases separated the two germline ends. CDR3 size: 11 residues. CDR1 is MNHEY and CDR2 is SMNVEV in the germline V gene (reference sequence). CDR3 loop: CASGGAGEQYF. The DNA for the CDR3 is TGTGCCAGCGGGGGGGCAGGGGAGCAGTACTTC.

This clone was seen only once. The V gene is TRBV6-5, the J gene TRBJ2-3, with TRBD2 matching over 13 bases. The germline V gene encodes CDR1 MNHEY and CDR2 SVGAGI. V lost 6 bases, J lost 3 bases, and 3 bases stayed unmatched. CDR3 size: 15 residues. This chain's CDR3 is CASRRLAGGTDTQYF. The CDR3 nucleotides are TGTGCCAGCAGGAGACTAGCGGGAGGAACAGATACGCAGTATTTT.